The rows below give T cell receptor beta chains drawn from one sample of a study of T cell repertoires in cytomegalovirus infection. Their specific antigens are unknown. Each CDR3 protein gets one entry after TCRdb re-called the reads with MiXCR. The sample yields approximately 730,000 distinct CDR3 sequences, about 29% seen once. The sample consisted of cultured CD8+ T cells from PBMCs, taken from culture after CMV antigen stimulation. The source of these receptors is a human donor in good health (CMV status not recorded). Some clones in this sample may be carry-over from other donors' samples. The CDR3 runs from the conserved cysteine through the conserved F or W. The D gene is left open where the match is weak. Clone sizes are given selectively: once, few, many, or a class where the clone is expanded.

D	V	J	size	length	DNA	CDR3
-	TRBV2	TRBJ1-5	many	16	TGTGCCAGCAGTGAACGCGGGGGGGGGGGCAATCAGCCCCAGCATTTT	CASSERGGGGNQPQHF
TRBD1	TRBV6-5	TRBJ2-5	-	19	TGTGCCAGCAGTTACTCTCGATTGACAGGGATGATATGGCAAGAGACCCAGTACTTC	CASSYSRLTGMIWQETQYF
-	TRBV7-2	TRBJ1-2	many	17	TGTGCCAGCAGCTTAACCTCTCAAATAGGACCCAGCTATGGCTACACCTTC	CASSLTSQIGPSYGYTF
TRBD1	TRBV7-9	TRBJ2-3	-	16	TGTGCCAGCAGTTTCGGGACAGGGGGGACGACAGATACGCAGTATTTT	CASSFGTGGTTDTQYF
TRBD1	TRBV7-9	TRBJ1-1	many	15	TGTGCCAGCAGCCTAGAGGCAGGGGGGAACACTGAAGCTTTCTTT	CASSLEAGGNTEAFF
-	TRBV18	TRBJ1-6	many	16	TGTGCCAGCTCACCAAGGGGGTCCCGGGGGGATTCACCCCTCCACTTT	CASSPRGSRGDSPLHF
TRBD1	TRBV19	TRBJ2-2	few	14	TGTGCCAGTAGTATGGGGACAGCCACCGGGGAGCTGTTTTTT	CASSMGTATGELFF
-	TRBV7-6	TRBJ2-1	-	17	TGTGCCAGCAGCTTAGTCGCCATTCAAAGAATCTACAATGAGCAGTTCTTC	CASSLVAIQRIYNEQFF
-	TRBV7-8	TRBJ1-4	many	15	TGTGCCAGCAGCTTAGCGGCGGGGGTCGAGGAAAAACTGTTTTTT	CASSLAAGVEEKLFF
TRBD1	TRBV4-2	TRBJ1-2	few	16	TGTGCCAGCAGCCAAGAGACGGACGGGACAGATTTCGGCTACACCTTC	CASSQETDGTDFGYTF
-	TRBV4-1	TRBJ1-2	many	13	TGCGCCAGCAGCCAGAACAGGGCGGACGGCTACACCTTC	CASSQNRADGYTF
-	TRBV27	TRBJ2-7	-	14	TGTGCCAGCAGGCGGCTAGCTTCATCCTACGAGCAGTACTTC	CASRRLASSYEQYF
-	TRBV5-4	TRBJ2-4	-	14	TGTGCCAGCAGCTTGGAGGGGCCGAGGAACATTCAGTACTTC	CASSLEGPRNIQYF
TRBD1	TRBV4-3	TRBJ1-1	-	16	TGCGCCAGCAGCCAAGGCGCCCGACAGGGGGCTACTGAAGCTTTCTTT	CASSQGARQGATEAFF
-	TRBV12-3/TRBV12-4	TRBJ2-7	-	16	TGTGCCAGCAGTTCCGTAGGGGGTCAACTCTCCTACGAGCAGTACTTC	CASSSVGGQLSYEQYF
-	TRBV7-9	TRBJ1-1	-	13	TGTGCCAGCAGCCCAAGCGGCCTACGGGAAGCTTTCTTT	CASSPSGLREAFF
-	TRBV7-6	TRBJ2-7	few	13	TGTGCCAGCAGCTCCTCACAGTTCTACGAGCAGTACTTC	CASSSSQFYEQYF
TRBD1	TRBV7-2	TRBJ1-3	many	16	TGTGCCAGCAGCTGGGGGACAGGCCGCTCTGGAAACACCATATATTTT	CASSWGTGRSGNTIYF
-	TRBV7-9	TRBJ1-2	-	14	TGTGCCAGCAGCTATACCCGGGACGACTATGGCTACACCTTC	CASSYTRDDYGYTF
-	TRBV12-5	TRBJ1-5	-	17	TGTGCTAGTGGTTTGGTACTCCGCCCCCGGGACAATCAGCCCCAGCATTTT	CASGLVLRPRDNQPQHF
-	TRBV6-5	TRBJ1-2	few	16	TGTGCCAGCAGTTACTCAACCAGGGGCTTTGGGTATGGCTACACCTTC	CASSYSTRGFGYGYTF
-	TRBV27	TRBJ2-2	few	15	TGTGCCAGCACCTCTCACGAGGGACCCACCGGGGAGCTGTTTTTT	CASTSHEGPTGELFF
-	TRBV7-9	TRBJ1-2	few	17	TGTGCCAGCACCTCGGATCTGGGTCCGACGGGAGTCTATGGCTACACCTTC	CASTSDLGPTGVYGYTF
TRBD2	TRBV6-2/TRBV6-3	TRBJ2-2	few	13	TGTGCCAGCGAAGGACTAGCGGACCGGGAGCTGTTTTTT	CASEGLADRELFF
TRBD1	TRBV5-6	TRBJ2-7	-	13	TGTGCCAGCAGCTCCGGGACAGGGACCGAGCAGTACTTC	CASSSGTGTEQYF
TRBD1	TRBV24-1	TRBJ1-4	many	16	TGTGCCACCAGTGATCGCTTTAGGGGGCGCATTGAAAAACTGTTTTTT	CATSDRFRGRIEKLFF
-	TRBV20-1	TRBJ1-2	-	12	TGCAGGGGCGGGTCTTCTGGCTATGGCTACACCTTC	CRGGSSGYGYTF
-	TRBV20-1	TRBJ1-6	-	16	TGCAGTGCTATGAATGTAGGTGGAGACGGTAATTCACCCCTCCACTTT	CSAMNVGGDGNSPLHF
-	TRBV6-4	TRBJ1-5	-	18	TGTGCCAGCAGCCTTTTGGAGGCGGAATCTAATAGCAATCAGCCCCAGCATTTT	CASSLLEAESNSNQPQHF
-	TRBV19	TRBJ2-7	few	14	TGTGCCAGTAGGTTCACAGTAAGTTCCTACGAGCAGTACTTC	CASRFTVSSYEQYF
-	TRBV7-6	TRBJ2-2	-	15	TGTGCCAGCAGCTTGGACGGGGGCAACACCGGGGAGCTGTTTTTT	CASSLDGGNTGELFF
-	TRBV11-2	TRBJ1-2	-	14	TGTGCCAGCAGCCCCCAACAGGGAGTGGGTGGCTACACCTTC	CASSPQQGVGGYTF
TRBD2	TRBV28	TRBJ2-3	-	16	TGTGCCAGCAGTTTGGTCCTAGCGGGGGGTGCAGATACGCAGTATTTT	CASSLVLAGGADTQYF
-	TRBV6-2/TRBV6-3	TRBJ2-4	many	15	TGTGCCAGCAGTTACGACGCCGTAGAGCCCGACATTCAGTACTTC	CASSYDAVEPDIQYF
-	TRBV4-3	TRBJ2-3	-	15	TGCGCCAGCAGCCAAGATCGGGTAGCTATAGATACGCAGTATTTT	CASSQDRVAIDTQYF
-	TRBV6-1	TRBJ2-3	-	13	TGTGCCAGCAGTGAAGCGGGCCTTCAGGCGCAGTATTTT	CASSEAGLQAQYF
-	TRBV7-9	TRBJ2-5	-	16	TGTGCCAGCAGCCCCCGGAAGGGTCCAGTTCAAGAGACCCAGTACTTC	CASSPRKGPVQETQYF
-	TRBV25-1	TRBJ1-1	-	15	TGTGCCAGCAGTGATTCTCCAGGGGAAGGCACTGAAGCTTTCTTT	CASSDSPGEGTEAFF
TRBD2	TRBV7-2	TRBJ2-2	many	16	TGTGCCAGCAGCTTTACTAGCGGGGCGCTTTCCGGGGAGCTGTTTTTT	CASSFTSGALSGELFF
TRBD1	TRBV6-2/TRBV6-3	TRBJ2-2	once	14	TGTGCCAGCAGTTCCTTGGACAGGGGCGGGGAGCTGTTTTTT	CASSSLDRGGELFF
-	TRBV12-3/TRBV12-4	TRBJ1-1	-	14	TGTGCCAGCAGTTTAGTGGCCGGCTTTTATGAAGCTTTCTTT	CASSLVAGFYEAFF
-	TRBV10-3	TRBJ2-7	few	16	TGTGCCATCAGTGAGTCGTGGGCAGGGAGCACCTACGAGCAGTACTTC	CAISESWAGSTYEQYF
-	TRBV28	TRBJ2-3	-	15	TGTGCCAGCAGTTTATTTTCCAAAAAGGCAGATACGCAGTATTTT	CASSLFSKKADTQYF
TRBD2	TRBV7-6	TRBJ2-3	many	16	TGTGCCAGCAGCCCTACTAGCGGAGCCCCCACAGATACGCAGTATTTT	CASSPTSGAPTDTQYF
TRBD1	TRBV7-9	TRBJ2-7	-	15	TGTGCCAGCAGCCCCCGACAGGGGGTCTCCTACGAGCAGTACTTC	CASSPRQGVSYEQYF